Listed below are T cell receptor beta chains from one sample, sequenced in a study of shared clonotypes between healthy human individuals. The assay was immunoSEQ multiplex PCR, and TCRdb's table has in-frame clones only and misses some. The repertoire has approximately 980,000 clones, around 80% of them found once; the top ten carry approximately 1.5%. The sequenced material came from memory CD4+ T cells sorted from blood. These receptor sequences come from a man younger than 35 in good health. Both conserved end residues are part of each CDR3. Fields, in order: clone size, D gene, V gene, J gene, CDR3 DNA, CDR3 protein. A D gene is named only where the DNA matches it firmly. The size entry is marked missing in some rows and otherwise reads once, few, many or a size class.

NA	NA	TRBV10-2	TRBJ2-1	TGCGCCAGCATCGGACCGGACGCCGGGCAGTTCTTC	CASIGPDAGQFF
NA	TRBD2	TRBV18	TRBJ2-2	TGTGCCAGCTCACCACAATTAGCGGGAGTCACCGGGGAGCTGTTTTTT	CASSPQLAGVTGELFF
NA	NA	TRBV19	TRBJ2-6	TGTGCCAGTAGTATAGATCTGACAGAACATCTCTCTGGGGCCAACGTCCTGACTTTC	CASSIDLTEHLSGANVLTF
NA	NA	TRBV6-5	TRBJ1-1	TGTGCCAGCAGGTCCGGCTACACTGAAGCTTTCTTT	CASRSGYTEAFF
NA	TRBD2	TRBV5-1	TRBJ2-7	TGCGCCAGCAGCTTGGCGAGTGGAGGGAGCGGGGGCTACGAGCAGTACTTC	CASSLASGGSGGYEQYF
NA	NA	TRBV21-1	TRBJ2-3	TGTGCCAGCAGCAAAATACTAGCGGGGGAACCAGATACGCAGTATTTT	CASSKILAGEPDTQYF
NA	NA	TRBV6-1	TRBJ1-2	TGTGCCAGCAGTCAAGGACAGATCCTTAACTATGGCTACACCTTC	CASSQGQILNYGYTF
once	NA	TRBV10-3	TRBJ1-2	TGTGCCATCAGTGAAAGAGCGGGCATCGAGGGCTACACCTTC	CAISERAGIEGYTF
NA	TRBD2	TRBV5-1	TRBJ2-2	TGCGCCAGCAGCTTGGGGACTAGCGGGATGATCGGGGAGCTGTTTTTT	CASSLGTSGMIGELFF
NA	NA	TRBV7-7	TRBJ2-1	TGTGCTAGCAGCCAGCTCAGGGCCAATGAGCAGTTCTTC	CASSQLRANEQFF
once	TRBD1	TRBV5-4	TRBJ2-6	TGTGCCAGCAGCTGGGACAGGGGCCCTGGGGCCAACGTCCTGACTTTC	CASSWDRGPGANVLTF
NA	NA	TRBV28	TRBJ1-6	TGTGCCAGCAGTTTAGGGAGCTGGGGTTCACCCCTCCACTTT	CASSLGSWGSPLHF
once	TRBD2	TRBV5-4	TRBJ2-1	TGTGCCAGCAGCCCTGGACTAGCGGGAGCTGAGAATGAGCAGTTCTTC	CASSPGLAGAENEQFF
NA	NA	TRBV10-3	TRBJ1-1	TGTGCCATTTCCGTTTCGGGACCTAACACTGAAGCTTTCTTT	CAISVSGPNTEAFF
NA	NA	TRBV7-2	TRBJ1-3	TGTGCCAGCAGCTTAGGTCTGGGAAACACCATATATTTT	CASSLGLGNTIYF
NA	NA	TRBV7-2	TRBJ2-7	TGTGCCAGCAGCTTAGCGTGGCCCTACGAGCAGTACTTC	CASSLAWPYEQYF
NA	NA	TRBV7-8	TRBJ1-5	TGTGCCAGCAGCCCAGCCCCGGGGAGCAATCAGCCCCAGCATTTT	CASSPAPGSNQPQHF
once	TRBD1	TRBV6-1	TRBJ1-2	TGTGCCAGCACCGGGACAGTAAGAACCCGGTATGGCTACACCTTC	CASTGTVRTRYGYTF
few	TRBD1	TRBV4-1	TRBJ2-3	TGCGCCAGCAGCCAAGAGGCCTTCAGGGGGCGCGGCACAGATACGCAGTATTTT	CASSQEAFRGRGTDTQYF
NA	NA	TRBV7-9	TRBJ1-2	TGTGCCAGCAGCTTAGACCAGGACTATGGCTACACCTTC	CASSLDQDYGYTF
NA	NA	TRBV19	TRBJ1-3	TGTGCCACCTCCTGGGCGGGTGGAAACACCATATATTTT	CATSWAGGNTIYF
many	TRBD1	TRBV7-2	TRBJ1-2	TGTGCCAGCAGCTCCTCCGGGACAGGGATGATCTATGGCTACACCTTC	CASSSSGTGMIYGYTF
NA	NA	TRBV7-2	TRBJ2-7	TGTGCCAGCAGCTTAGGGGACTTCCGTGGGTTCTACGAGCAGTACTTC	CASSLGDFRGFYEQYF
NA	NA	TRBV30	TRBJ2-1	TGTGCCTGGAGTCCCGGCGGTAGTAATGAGCAGTTCTTC	CAWSPGGSNEQFF
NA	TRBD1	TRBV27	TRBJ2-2	TGTGCCAGCAGTTTATTTAGTTATCTCGGGACAGGGCTTGGCGGGGAGCTGTTTTTT	CASSLFSYLGTGLGGELFF
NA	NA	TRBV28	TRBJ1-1	TGTGCCAGCAAGGGTCCCCGGGGTCTCACTGAAGCTTTCTTT	CASKGPRGLTEAFF
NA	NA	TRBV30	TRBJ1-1	TGTGCCTGGAGTGTACTATACGGGGAGGGAGCTTTCTTT	CAWSVLYGEGAFF
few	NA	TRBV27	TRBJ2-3	TGTGCCAGCAGACCCACTAAAGATACGCAGTATTTT	CASRPTKDTQYF
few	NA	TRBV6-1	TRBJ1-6	TGTGCCAGCCTTGGACAGTATAATTCACCCCTCCACTTT	CASLGQYNSPLHF
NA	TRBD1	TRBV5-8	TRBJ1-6	TGTGCCAGCAGCTGGAGGCAGGGGGCTGGTTCACCCCTCCACTTT	CASSWRQGAGSPLHF
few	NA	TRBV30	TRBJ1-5	TGTGCCTGGAGTGGGACCGGGGCACAGCCCCAGCATTTT	CAWSGTGAQPQHF
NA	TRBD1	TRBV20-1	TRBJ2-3	TGCAGTGCGACCACAGGGGCTGGAAGGGATTTT	CSATTGAGRDF
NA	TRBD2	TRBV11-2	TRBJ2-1	TGTGCCAGCAGCTCTAGCGGGATCGAGCAGTTCTTC	CASSSSGIEQFF
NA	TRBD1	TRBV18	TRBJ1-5	TGTGCCAGCTCACCACAGGGGGCGGTCAATCAGCCCCAGCATTTT	CASSPQGAVNQPQHF
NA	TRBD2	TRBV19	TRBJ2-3	TGTGCCAGTAGTAACGGACTAGCGGGGAACACAGATACGCAGTATTTT	CASSNGLAGNTDTQYF
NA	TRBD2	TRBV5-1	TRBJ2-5	TGCGCCAGCACCCTTAGCGGGGGCCTCCAAGAGACCCAGTACTTC	CASTLSGGLQETQYF
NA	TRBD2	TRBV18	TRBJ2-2	TGTGCCAGCTCACCATTCCCGGCGGGGGGAACCTCGAACACCGGGGAGCTGTTTTTT	CASSPFPAGGTSNTGELFF
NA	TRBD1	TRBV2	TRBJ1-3	TGTGCCAGCAGTGACCGACAGGGGTCGGGAAACACCATATATTTT	CASSDRQGSGNTIYF
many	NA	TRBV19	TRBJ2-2	TGTGCCAGTAGTAAGACGAACACCGGGGAGCTGTTTTTT	CASSKTNTGELFF
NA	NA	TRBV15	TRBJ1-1	TGTGCCACCAGCAGAGATACAGGGAACACTGAAGCTTTCTTT	CATSRDTGNTEAFF
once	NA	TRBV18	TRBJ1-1	TGTGCCAGCTCACCCTCGGACAGTAAGAACACTGAAGCTTTCTTT	CASSPSDSKNTEAFF
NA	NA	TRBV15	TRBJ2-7	TGTGCCACCAGCGCGAGTTTCTCCTACGAGCAGTACTTC	CATSASFSYEQYF
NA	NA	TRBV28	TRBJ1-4	TGTGCCAGCAGCAATCAGGGTGTATACGAAAAACTGTTTTTT	CASSNQGVYEKLFF
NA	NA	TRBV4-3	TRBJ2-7	TGCGCCAGCAGCCAAGATTTCAGGGCCCACTCCTACGAGCAGTACTTC	CASSQDFRAHSYEQYF
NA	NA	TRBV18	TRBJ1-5	TGTGCCAGCTCAGTACAGAATCAGCCCCAGCATTTT	CASSVQNQPQHF
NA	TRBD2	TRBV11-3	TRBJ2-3	TGTGCCAGCAGCCCTACGCCTAGCGGGAGGGCTGATACGCAGTATTTT	CASSPTPSGRADTQYF
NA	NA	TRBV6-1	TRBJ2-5	TGTGCCAGCAGTGAGAGCTTCGGGGCGGCCGGGGCGACCCAGTACTTC	CASSESFGAAGATQYF
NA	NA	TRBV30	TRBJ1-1	TGTGCCTGGAGTGTTAGTACGCGTGGAGCTTTCTTT	CAWSVSTRGAFF
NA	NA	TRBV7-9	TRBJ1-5	TGTGCCAGCAGCTTAGACAGGGATCATGTGCCCCAGCATTTT	CASSLDRDHVPQHF
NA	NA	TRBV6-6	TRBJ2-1	TGTGCCAGCGGAGGACTCTTGTTTGCGCAGTTCTTC	CASGGLLFAQFF
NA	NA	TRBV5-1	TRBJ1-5	TGCGCCAGCAGCTTGGGACTCGATCAGCCCCAGCATTTT	CASSLGLDQPQHF
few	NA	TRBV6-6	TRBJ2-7	TGTGCCAGCAGCCATACAGGGACCTACGAGCAGTACTTC	CASSHTGTYEQYF
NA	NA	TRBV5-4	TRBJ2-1	TGTGCCAGCAGCTACCGGACGGGTAGCTCCTACAATGAGCAGTTCTTC	CASSYRTGSSYNEQFF
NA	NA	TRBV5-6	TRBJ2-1	TGTGCCAGCACATCCGGGGTAATGGGTTCCTACAATGAGCAGTTCTTC	CASTSGVMGSYNEQFF